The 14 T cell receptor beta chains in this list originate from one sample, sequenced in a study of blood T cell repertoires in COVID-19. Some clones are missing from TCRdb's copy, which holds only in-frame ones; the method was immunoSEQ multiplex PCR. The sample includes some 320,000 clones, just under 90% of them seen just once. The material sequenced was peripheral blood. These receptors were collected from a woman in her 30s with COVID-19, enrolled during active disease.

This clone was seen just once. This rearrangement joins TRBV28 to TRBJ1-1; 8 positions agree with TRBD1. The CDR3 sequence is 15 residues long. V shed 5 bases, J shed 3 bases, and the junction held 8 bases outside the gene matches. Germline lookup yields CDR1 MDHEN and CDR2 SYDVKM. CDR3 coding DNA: TGTGCCAGCAGTCCCCGGACAGGGTGGGACACTGAAGCTTTCTTT. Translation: CASSPRTGWDTEAFF. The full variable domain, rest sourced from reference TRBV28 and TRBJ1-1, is DVKVTQSSRYLVKRTGEKVFLECVQDMDHENMFWYRQDPGLGLRLIYFSYDVKMKEKGDIPEGYSVSREKKERFSLILESASTNQTSMYLCASSPRTGWDTEAFFGQGTRLTVV.

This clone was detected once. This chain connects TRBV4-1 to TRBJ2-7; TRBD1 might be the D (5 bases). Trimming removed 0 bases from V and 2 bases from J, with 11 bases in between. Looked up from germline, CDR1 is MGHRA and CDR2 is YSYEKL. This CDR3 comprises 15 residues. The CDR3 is CASSQDPGLTYEQYF. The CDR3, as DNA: TGCGCCAGCAGCCAAGATCCAGGGTTGACCTACGAGCAGTACTTC.

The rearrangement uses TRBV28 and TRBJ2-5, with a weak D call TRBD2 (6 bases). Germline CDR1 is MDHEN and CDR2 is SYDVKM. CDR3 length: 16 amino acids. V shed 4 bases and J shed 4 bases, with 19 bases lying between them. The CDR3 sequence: CASSSDGSGVRETQYF. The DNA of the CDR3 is TGTGCCAGCAGTTCTGACGGTTCGGGGGTCCGAGAGACCCAGTACTTC.

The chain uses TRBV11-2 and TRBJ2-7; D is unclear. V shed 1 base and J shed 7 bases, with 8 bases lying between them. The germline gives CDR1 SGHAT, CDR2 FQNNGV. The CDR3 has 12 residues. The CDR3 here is CASSLGHREQYF. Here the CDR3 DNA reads TGTGCCAGCAGCTTAGGGCACAGAGAGCAGTACTTC.

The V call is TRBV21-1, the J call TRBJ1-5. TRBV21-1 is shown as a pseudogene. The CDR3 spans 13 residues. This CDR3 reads CASSTYSNQPQHF. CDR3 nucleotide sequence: TGTGCCAGCAGCACCTATAGCAATCAGCCCCAGCATTTT.

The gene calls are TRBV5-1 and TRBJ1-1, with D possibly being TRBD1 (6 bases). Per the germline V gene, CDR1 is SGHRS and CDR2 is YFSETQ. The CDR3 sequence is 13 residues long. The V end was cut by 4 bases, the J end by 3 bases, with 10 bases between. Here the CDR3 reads CASSQTGYTEAFF. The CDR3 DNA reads TGCGCCAGCAGCCAGACAGGCTACACTGAAGCTTTCTTT.

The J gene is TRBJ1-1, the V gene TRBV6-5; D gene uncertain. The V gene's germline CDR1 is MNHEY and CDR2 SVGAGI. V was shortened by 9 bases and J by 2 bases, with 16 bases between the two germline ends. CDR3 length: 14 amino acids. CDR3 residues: CASTTREINTEAFF. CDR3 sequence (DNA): TGTGCCAGTACCACTAGGGAAATCAACACTGAAGCTTTCTTT.

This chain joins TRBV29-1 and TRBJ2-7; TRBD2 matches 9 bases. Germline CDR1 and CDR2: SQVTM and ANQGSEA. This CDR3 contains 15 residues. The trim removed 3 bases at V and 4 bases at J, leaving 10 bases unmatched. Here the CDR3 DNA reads TGCAGCGTTGATGTTAGGCGGGGGGGCGGATACGAGCAGTACTTC. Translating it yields CSVDVRRGGGYEQYF.

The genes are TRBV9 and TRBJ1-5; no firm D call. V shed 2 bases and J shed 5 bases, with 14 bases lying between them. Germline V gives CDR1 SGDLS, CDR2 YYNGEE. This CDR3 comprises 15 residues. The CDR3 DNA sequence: TGTGCCAGCAGCGTGGGCAGTAAGGCTGATCAGCCCCAGCATTTT. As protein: CASSVGSKADQPQHF. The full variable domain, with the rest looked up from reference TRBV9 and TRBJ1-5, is DSGVTQTPKHLITATGQRVTLRCSPRSGDLSVYWYQQSLDQGLQFLIQYYNGEERAKGNILERFSAQQFPDLHSELNLSSLELGDSALYFCASSVGSKADQPQHFGDGTRLSIL.

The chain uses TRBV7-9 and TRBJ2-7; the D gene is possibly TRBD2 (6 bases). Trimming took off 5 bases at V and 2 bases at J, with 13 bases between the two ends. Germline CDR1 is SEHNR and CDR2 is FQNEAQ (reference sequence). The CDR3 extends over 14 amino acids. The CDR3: CASSRGVGAYEQYF. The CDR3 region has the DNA TGTGCCAGCAGCCGCGGGGTGGGGGCCTACGAGCAGTACTTC.

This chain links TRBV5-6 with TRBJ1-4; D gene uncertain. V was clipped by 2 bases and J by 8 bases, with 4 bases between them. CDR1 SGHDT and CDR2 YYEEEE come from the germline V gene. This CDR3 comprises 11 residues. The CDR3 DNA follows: TGTGCCAGCAGCTTCAAAGAAAAACTGTTTTTT. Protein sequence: CASSFKEKLFF. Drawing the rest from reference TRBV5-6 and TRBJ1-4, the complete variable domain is DAGVTQSPTHLIKTRGQQVTLRCSPKSGHDTVSWYQQALGQGPQFIFQYYEEEERQRGNFPDRFSGHQFPNYSSELNVNALLLGDSALYLCASSFKEKLFFGSGTQLSVL.

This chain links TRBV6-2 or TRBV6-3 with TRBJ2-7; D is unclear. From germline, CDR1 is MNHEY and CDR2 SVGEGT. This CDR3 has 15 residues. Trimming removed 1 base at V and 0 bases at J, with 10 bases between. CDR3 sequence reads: CASSYLTRSSYEQYF. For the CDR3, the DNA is TGTGCCAGCAGTTACTTGACGAGGAGCTCCTACGAGCAGTACTTC.

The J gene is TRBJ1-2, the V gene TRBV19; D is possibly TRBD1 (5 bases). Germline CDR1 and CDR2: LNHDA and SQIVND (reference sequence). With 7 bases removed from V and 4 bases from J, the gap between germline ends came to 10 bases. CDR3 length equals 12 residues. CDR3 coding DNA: TGTGCCAGTAAAGACAGATCCTATGGCTACACCTTC. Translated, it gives CASKDRSYGYTF.

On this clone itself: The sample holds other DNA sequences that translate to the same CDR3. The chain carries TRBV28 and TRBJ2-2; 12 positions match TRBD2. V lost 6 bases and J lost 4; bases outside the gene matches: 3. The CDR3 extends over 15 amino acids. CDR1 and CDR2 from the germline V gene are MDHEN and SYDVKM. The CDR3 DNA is TGTGCCAGCAGACCGACTAGCGGGAGCACCGGGGAGCTGTTTTTT. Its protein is CASRPTSGSTGELFF.